This T cell receptor beta chain was captured in a study of blood T cell repertoires in COVID-19. This clone was recorded once. Germline loops: CDR1 SEHNR, CDR2 FQNEAQ (reference sequence). Trimming cost V 5 bases and J 7 bases, with 12 bases left between them. The CDR3 totals 12 residues. Clones were sequenced by immunoSEQ multiplex PCR, and TCRdb holds only the in-frame ones, with some missing. The repertoire holds roughly 82,000 clones, approximately 82% seen once, with more than 9% in the top ten. V gene TRBV7-9 combines with J gene TRBJ2-7; D ambiguous. The source material was peripheral blood. This clonotype was obtained from a man aged 55 to 69 with acute or convalescent COVID-19. CDR3 sequence (DNA): TGTGCCAGCAGCCCCGAGGTGGGTGAGCAGTACTTC. This translates into CASSPEVGEQYF.